The T cell receptor beta chain under discussion was sequenced for a study of PD-1 blockade in classical Hodgkin lymphoma. Time point of the sample: cycle 4 day 1 (C4D1), after more than five weeks of nivolumab. All trial patients relapsed after autologous stem cell transplantation. The CDR3 spans 17 residues. V dropped 0 bases and J dropped 6 bases, with 21 bases sitting between them. Germline lookup yields CDR1 MGHRA and CDR2 YSYEKL. Using immunoSEQ multiplex PCR, the repertoire was profiled, and TCRdb retains in-frame clones only, with some absent. The top ten clones hold approximately 2% of a sample with 80,000 to 100,000 clones, 90% to 95% of them seen once.

This receptor was taken from a human donor with classical Hodgkin lymphoma. This chain links TRBV4-1 with TRBJ2-7; tentatively, D is TRBD1 (5 bases). Source: peripheral blood mononuclear cells (PBMCs), taken before the fourth cycle of nivolumab. CDR3 coding DNA: TGCGCCAGCAGCCAAGAAGGGTCAGGGTGGAAGGTGGGCGAGCAGTACTTC. Translated: CASSQEGSGWKVGEQYF.